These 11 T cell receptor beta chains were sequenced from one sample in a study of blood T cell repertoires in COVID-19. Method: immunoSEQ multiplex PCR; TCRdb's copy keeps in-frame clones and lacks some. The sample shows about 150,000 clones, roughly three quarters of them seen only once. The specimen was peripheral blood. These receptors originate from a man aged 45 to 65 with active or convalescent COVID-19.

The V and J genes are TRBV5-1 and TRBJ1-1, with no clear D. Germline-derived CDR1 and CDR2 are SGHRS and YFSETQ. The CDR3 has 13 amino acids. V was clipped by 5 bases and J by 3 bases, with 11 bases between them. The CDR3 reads CASSNTEYTEAFF. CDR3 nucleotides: TGCGCCAGCAGTAATACCGAGTACACTGAAGCTTTCTTT.

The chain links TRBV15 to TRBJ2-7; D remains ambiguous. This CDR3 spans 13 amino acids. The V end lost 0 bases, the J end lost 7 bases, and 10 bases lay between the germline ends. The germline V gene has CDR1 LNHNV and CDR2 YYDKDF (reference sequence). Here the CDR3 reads CATSRDLRWEQYF. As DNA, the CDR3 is TGTGCCACCAGCAGAGATCTGAGGTGGGAGCAGTACTTC.

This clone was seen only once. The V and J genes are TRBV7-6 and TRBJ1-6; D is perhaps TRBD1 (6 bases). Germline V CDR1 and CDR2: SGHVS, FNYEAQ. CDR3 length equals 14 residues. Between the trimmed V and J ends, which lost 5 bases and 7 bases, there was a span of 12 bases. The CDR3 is CASSADRLNSPLHF. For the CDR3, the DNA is TGTGCCAGCAGCGCCGACAGGCTGAATTCACCCCTCCACTTT.

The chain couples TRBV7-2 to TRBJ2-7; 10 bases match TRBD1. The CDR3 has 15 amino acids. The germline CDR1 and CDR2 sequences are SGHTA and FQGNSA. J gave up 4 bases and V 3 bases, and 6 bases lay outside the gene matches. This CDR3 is CASSFPTGGRYEQYF. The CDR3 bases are TGTGCCAGCAGCTTCCCGACAGGGGGCCGTTACGAGCAGTACTTC.

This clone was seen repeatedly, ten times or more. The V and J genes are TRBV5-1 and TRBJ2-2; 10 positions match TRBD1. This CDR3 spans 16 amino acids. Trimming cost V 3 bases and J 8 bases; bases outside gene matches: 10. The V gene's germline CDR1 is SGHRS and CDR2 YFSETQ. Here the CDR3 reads CASSSGPGQGEGELFF. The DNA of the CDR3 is TGCGCCAGCAGCTCTGGACCCGGACAGGGGGAGGGGGAGCTGTTTTTT. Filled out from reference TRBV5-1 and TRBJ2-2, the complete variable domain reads KAGVTQTPRYLIKTRGQQVTLSCSPISGHRSVSWYQQTPGQGLQFLFEYFSETQRNKGNFPGRFSGRQFSNSRSEMNVSTLELGDSALYLCASSSGPGQGEGELFFGEGSRLTVL.

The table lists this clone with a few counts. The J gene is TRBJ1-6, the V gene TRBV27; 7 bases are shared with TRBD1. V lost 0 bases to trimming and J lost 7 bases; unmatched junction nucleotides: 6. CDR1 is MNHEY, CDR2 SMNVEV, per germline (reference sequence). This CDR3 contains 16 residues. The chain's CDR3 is CASSLSHRGINSPLHF. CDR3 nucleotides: TGTGCCAGCAGTTTATCACACAGGGGAATAAATTCACCCCTCCACTTT.

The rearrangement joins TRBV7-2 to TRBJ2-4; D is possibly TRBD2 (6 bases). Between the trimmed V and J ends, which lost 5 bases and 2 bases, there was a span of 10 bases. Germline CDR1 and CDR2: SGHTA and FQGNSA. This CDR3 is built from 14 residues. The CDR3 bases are TGTGCCAGCAGCCCAGGAGGGACCAAAAACATTCAGTACTTC. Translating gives CASSPGGTKNIQYF.

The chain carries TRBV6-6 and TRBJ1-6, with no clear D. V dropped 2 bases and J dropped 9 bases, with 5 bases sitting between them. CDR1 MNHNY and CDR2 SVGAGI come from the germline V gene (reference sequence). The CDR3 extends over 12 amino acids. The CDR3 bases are TGTGCCAGCAGTTACGGGAGTTCACCCCTCCACTTT. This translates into CASSYGSSPLHF.

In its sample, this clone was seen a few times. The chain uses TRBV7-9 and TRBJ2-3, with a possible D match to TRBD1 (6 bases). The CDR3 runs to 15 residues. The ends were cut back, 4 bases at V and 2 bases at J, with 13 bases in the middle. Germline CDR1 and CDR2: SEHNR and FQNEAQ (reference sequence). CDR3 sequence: CASSSTWDITDTQYF. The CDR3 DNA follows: TGTGCCAGCAGCTCAACCTGGGACATCACAGATACGCAGTATTTT.

CDR3 protein: CASSLSASSVNEQFF. In nucleotides, the CDR3 is TGTGCCAGCAGCTTGTCAGCGTCCTCAGTCAATGAGCAGTTCTTC. The V and J genes are TRBV7-3 and TRBJ2-1; D uncertain. In germline, CDR1 is SGHTA, CDR2 FQGTGA. V was cut by 3 bases and J by 6 bases, with 15 bases left in between. CDR3 size: 15 residues.

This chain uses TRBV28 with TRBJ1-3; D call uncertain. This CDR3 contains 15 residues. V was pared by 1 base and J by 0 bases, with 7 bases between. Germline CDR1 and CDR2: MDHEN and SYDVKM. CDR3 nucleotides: TGTGCCAGCAGTTTATATGAGCACTCTGGAAACACCATATATTTT. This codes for CASSLYEHSGNTIYF.